The next 21 T cell receptor beta chains were all read from a single sample in a study of post-analysis software for immune sequencing data. Findings of the study overall: TRBV segments more frequent in patients than in controls numbered roughly five and included TRBV5-6, TRBV5-1 and TRBV20-1.

Prepared TCR beta cDNA libraries contained unique molecular identifiers. In TCRdb, the PCR reads were re-called with MiXCR into one record per CDR3 protein. Here the sample spans about 770,000 distinct CDR3 sequences, roughly 46% being singletons. For these TCRs, the target antigens are not known. Sample: blood. Receptors originate from a girl between 5 and 17 years old with multiple sclerosis.

The chain joins TRBV20-1 to TRBJ2-1; D ambiguous. V dropped 3 bases and J dropped 5 bases, with 8 bases sitting between them. The CDR3 length is 12 residues. The germline V gene has CDR1 DFQATT and CDR2 SNEGSKA (reference sequence). CDR3 nucleotides: TGCAGTGCTAGGAGAGTCGACAATGAGCAGTTCTTC. It encodes CSARRVDNEQFF.

The chain links TRBV6-6 to TRBJ2-7; 7 nucleotides line up with TRBD1. This CDR3 spans 15 amino acids. J gave up 2 bases and V 7 bases, and 11 bases lay outside the gene matches. CDR1 is MNHNY, CDR2 SVGAGI, per germline (reference sequence). The DNA of the CDR3 is TGTGCCAGCACCGCATCGACAGGGTTCGCCTACGAGCAGTACTTC. Its protein product is CASTASTGFAYEQYF.

The rearrangement uses TRBV25-1 and TRBJ1-2; D might be TRBD1 (6 bases). Looked up from germline, CDR1 is MGHDK and CDR2 is SYGVNS. The CDR3 contains 12 residues. CDR3 in amino acids: CATEGGHYGYTF. DNA of the CDR3: TGTGCTACAGAGGGGGGCCACTATGGCTACACCTTC.

This clonotype has a handful of counts. The chain's CDR3 is CSGANTEAFF. The CDR3, as DNA: TGCAGCGGAGCGAACACTGAAGCTTTCTTT. V and J are TRBV29-1 and TRBJ1-1; no firm D call. V dropped 7 bases and J dropped 1 base, with 4 bases sitting between them. The CDR3 consists of 10 residues. Germline V gene data show CDR1 as SQVTM and CDR2 as ANQGSEA.

The gene calls are TRBV6-5 and TRBJ2-1, with 10 nucleotides matching TRBD1. CDR1 MNHEY and CDR2 SVGAGI come from the germline V gene. The CDR3 sequence is 15 residues long. The junction had 4 bases not matched to a gene; V was cut back by 6 bases and J by 2 bases. CDR3 DNA sequence: TGTGCCAGCAGAGCCGACAGGGGGCCCTACAATGAGCAGTTCTTC. It codes for CASRADRGPYNEQFF.

As concerns this clonotype: A read error may produce the germline difference seen at one junction end. The CDR3 here is CASSLGASGIAGELFF. CDR3 nucleotides: TGTGCTAGCAGCCTGGGGGCTAGCGGGATTGCAGGGGAGCTGTTTTTT. J is TRBJ2-2 and V is TRBV7-7, with 9 bases fitting TRBD2. The CDR3 covers 16 residues. Germline lookup yields CDR1 SSHAT and CDR2 FNYEAQ (reference sequence).

This clonotype was seen once. The V and J genes are TRBV30 and TRBJ1-2; no clear D gene. Trimming removed 4 bases from V and 6 bases from J, with 15 bases in between. The CDR3 loop spans 13 amino acids. Germline V gives CDR1 GTSNPN, CDR2 SVGIG (reference sequence). The CDR3 coding sequence is TGTGCCTGGAACGAACCCATAGGGAATGGCTACACCTTC. Translating gives CAWNEPIGNGYTF.

This sequence joins TRBV6-6 and TRBJ2-5; D gene unclear. V gave up 0 bases and J gave up 4 bases, with 9 bases separating them. The germline CDR1 and CDR2 sequences are MNHNY and SVGAGI (reference sequence). The CDR3 spans 14 residues. This CDR3 is CASSYSRTGETQYF. CDR3 nucleotides: TGTGCCAGCAGTTACTCGAGAACTGGAGAGACCCAGTACTTC.

This clonotype was seen just once. This rearrangement joins TRBV13 to TRBJ2-7; D not resolved. The CDR3 totals 13 residues. V dropped 5 bases and J dropped 2 bases, with 10 bases sitting between them. Germline values: CDR1 PRHDT, CDR2 FYEKMQ (reference sequence). Here the CDR3 reads CASSPPDTYEQYF. The CDR3 DNA is TGTGCCAGCAGCCCCCCAGACACCTACGAGCAGTACTTC.

This clonotype turned up a few times. The chain uses TRBV20-1 and TRBJ2-7; D unresolved. This CDR3 region has 14 residues. Between the trimmed V and J ends, which lost 5 bases and 3 bases, there was a span of 17 bases. Germline lookup yields CDR1 DFQATT and CDR2 SNEGSKA (reference sequence). The CDR3 bases are TGCAGTGCTCGGACGGCACGGAATTTCTACGAGCAGTACTTC. It encodes CSARTARNFYEQYF.

The gene calls are TRBV20-1 and TRBJ2-1; D is ambiguous. Trimming took off 3 bases at V and 5 bases at J, with 20 bases between the two ends. CDR1 and CDR2 (germline): DFQATT, SNEGSKA (reference sequence). The CDR3 length is 16 residues. In DNA, the CDR3 is TGCAGTGCTAGCCCACCAACTCGGAAGAATGACAATGAGCAGTTCTTC. As protein: CSASPPTRKNDNEQFF.

This clonotype was picked up many times. The rearrangement uses TRBV12-3 or TRBV12-4 and TRBJ1-5; D gene unclear. The V and J ends lost 2 bases and 5 bases respectively, with 10 bases between them. The CDR3 spans 14 residues. CDR3 sequence reads: CASSLTGGYQPQHF. The CDR3, as DNA: TGTGCCAGCAGTTTAACGGGCGGGTATCAGCCCCAGCATTTT.

This clonotype was recorded a few times. V usage is TRBV4-3 and J usage is TRBJ1-1; D may be TRBD1 (6 bases). CDR3 length equals 12 residues. V was cut by 5 bases and J by 8 bases, with 12 bases left in between. In germline, CDR1 is LGHNA, CDR2 YSLEER. The CDR3 sequence is CASSFTGTEAFF. CDR3 sequence (DNA): TGCGCCAGCAGCTTTACCGGGACAGAAGCTTTCTTT.

This clonotype has only a few counts. The chain employs TRBV5-1 and TRBJ2-3; 10 positions match TRBD1. This CDR3 has 15 amino acids. Germline V gene lookup returns CDR1 SGHRS and CDR2 YFSETQ. J gave up 4 bases and V 1 base, and 3 bases lay outside the gene matches. The CDR3 DNA is TGCGCCAGCAGCTTGCGAGGGACAGGGGCAGATACGCAGTATTTT. Protein: CASSLRGTGADTQYF.

Only a few counts were recorded for this clonotype. The chain carries TRBV10-1 and TRBJ2-4; perhaps TRBD1 as D (7 bases). The end of the DNA fits TRBJ2-7 better, so the J call may be wrong. There are 15 residues in the CDR3. The V gene's germline CDR1 is WNHNN and CDR2 SYGVQD (reference sequence). CDR3 in amino acids: CASSESRDSYYEQYF. CDR3 DNA sequence: TGCGCCAGCAGTGAGTCGCGGGACAGTTACTACGAGCAGTACTTC.

This chain links TRBV12-3 or TRBV12-4 with TRBJ2-7; D may correspond to TRBD1 or TRBD2 (6 bases each). This CDR3 spans 14 amino acids. V lost 3 bases and J lost 2, with 11 bases in between. CDR3 coding DNA: TGTGCCAGCAGTTTGATGCGGGACACCTACGAGCAGTACTTC. It translates to CASSLMRDTYEQYF.

This clonotype is a singleton in its sample. This rearrangement joins TRBV7-9 to TRBJ1-2; D might be TRBD1 (6 bases). Germline V gives CDR1 SEHNR, CDR2 FQNEAQ (reference sequence). The CDR3 is 20 amino acids. V dropped 5 bases and J dropped 0 bases, with 28 bases sitting between them. The CDR3 sequence is CASSPPFPGQGRPSNYGYTF. DNA for the CDR3: TGTGCCAGCAGCCCCCCGTTTCCTGGGCAGGGGCGCCCCTCTAACTATGGCTACACCTTC.

The V and J genes are TRBV28 and TRBJ2-1; TRBD1 agrees at 9 bases. Per germline, CDR1 MDHEN and CDR2 SYDVKM. V shed 3 bases, J shed 0 bases, and the junction held 15 bases outside the gene matches. CDR3 length: 20 amino acids. The CDR3 bases are TGTGCCAGCAGTTTCCCAGGACAGGGGCCATCGTCGGGCTCCTACAATGAGCAGTTCTTC. Its protein is CASSFPGQGPSSGSYNEQFF.

This clonotype was seen a few times. The chain couples TRBV30 to TRBJ2-7; no reliable D call. The assigned J gene may be wrong: the sequence end matches TRBJ2-5 better. Per the germline V gene, CDR1 is GTSNPN and CDR2 is SVGIG (reference sequence). CDR3 size: 11 residues. CDR3 in amino acids: CAWSAGETQYF. In DNA, the CDR3 is TGTGCCTGGAGTGCCGGGGAGACCCAGTACTTC.

The chain employs TRBV12-3 or TRBV12-4 and TRBJ2-5; no firm D call. The end of the DNA aligns better with TRBJ2-7, so the J call may be wrong. CDR3 length: 14 residues. The CDR3 spells CASSLGLTPGEQYF. The CDR3 DNA reads TGTGCCAGCAGTTTAGGGCTAACCCCCGGCGAGCAGTACTTC.

This clonotype appeared once. The chain has TRBV6-1 and TRBJ2-2, with D hard to call. Trimming left V 5 bases short and J 6 bases short, with 13 bases between. This CDR3 has 14 residues. CDR1 and CDR2 from the germline V gene are MNHNS and SASEGT. The CDR3, as DNA: TGTGCCAGCAGTTCCCTCGACCTACCCGGGGAGCTGTTTTTT. Translation gives CASSSLDLPGELFF.